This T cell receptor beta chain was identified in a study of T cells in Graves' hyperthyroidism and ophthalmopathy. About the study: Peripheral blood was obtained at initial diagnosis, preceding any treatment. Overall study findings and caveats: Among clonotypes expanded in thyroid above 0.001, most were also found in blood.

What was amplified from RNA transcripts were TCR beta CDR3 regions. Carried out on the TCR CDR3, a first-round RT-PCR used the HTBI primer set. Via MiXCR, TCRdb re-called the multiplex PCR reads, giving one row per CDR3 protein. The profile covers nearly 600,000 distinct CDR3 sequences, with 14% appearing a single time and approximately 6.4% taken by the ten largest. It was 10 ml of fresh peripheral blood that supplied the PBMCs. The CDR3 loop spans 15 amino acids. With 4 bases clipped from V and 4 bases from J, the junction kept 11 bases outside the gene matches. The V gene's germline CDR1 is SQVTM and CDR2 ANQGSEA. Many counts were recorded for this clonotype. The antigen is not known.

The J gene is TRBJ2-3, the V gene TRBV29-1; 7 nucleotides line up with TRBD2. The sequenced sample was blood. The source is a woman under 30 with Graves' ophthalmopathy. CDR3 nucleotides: TGCAGCGTTGGGGGCCGGGACTACGTTTCAGATACGCAGTATTTT. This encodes CSVGGRDYVSDTQYF.